The rows below give T cell receptor beta chains drawn from one sample of a study of patients and donors after allogeneic stem cell transplantation. From the RT-PCR reads, TCRdb called clonotypes with MiXCR, one entry per CDR3 protein. Here the sample spans hundreds of thousands of distinct CDR3 sequences, 16% being singletons. Sequencing used blood, either unsorted or a sorted T cell fraction (not recorded which). The receptor set was obtained from a human donor who was either an allogeneic HSCT recipient or a stem cell or donor lymphocyte infusion donor (not recorded which). It is not recorded whose cells these are; they may come from a transplant donor. Each CDR3 is given with its conserved first and last residue. D genes are given only for firm matches. Clone size is shown for a subset of rows, as once, few, many or a class of expanded clone.

clone size	J gene	V gene	D gene	CDR3 protein	CDR3 DNA
few	TRBJ2-2	TRBV11-2	TRBD2	CASRLLAGAGELFF	TGTGCCAGCCGCTTACTAGCGGGGGCCGGGGAGCTGTTTTTT
few	TRBJ2-1	TRBV4-1	TRBD2	CASSLPRTSVLYNEQFF	TGCGCCAGCAGCCTACCGCGAACTAGCGTCCTTTACAATGAGCAGTTCTTC
.	TRBJ1-6	TRBV4-3	.	CASSQVPGSPLHF	TGCGCCAGCAGCCAAGTCCCGGGTTCACCCCTCCACTTT
.	TRBJ2-1	TRBV5-1	.	CASSLAGPRGNEQFF	TGCGCCAGCAGCTTAGCGGGCCCCCGTGGGAATGAGCAGTTCTTC
few	TRBJ2-3	TRBV4-2	.	CASSREFGADTQYF	TGTGCCAGCAGTCGGGAGTTCGGGGCAGATACGCAGTATTTT
few	TRBJ2-6	TRBV27	.	CASSLGQPDALTF	TGTGCCAGCAGTTTAGGACAGCCTGATGCCCTGACTTTC
few	TRBJ2-3	TRBV7-6	.	CASSPREGDTQYF	TGTGCCAGCAGCCCACGCGAGGGAGATACGCAGTATTTT
few	TRBJ2-6	TRBV10-3	TRBD1	CAISGQGSGANVLTF	TGTGCCATCAGTGGACAGGGGTCTGGGGCCAACGTCCTGACTTTC
many	TRBJ2-2	TRBV24-1	.	CATSDYPNTGELFF	TGTGCCACCAGTGATTACCCGAACACCGGGGAGCTGTTTTTT
few	TRBJ1-2	TRBV12-3/TRBV12-4	.	CASGEGGTYGYTF	TGTGCCAGCGGGGAGGGGGGTACTTATGGCTACACCTTC
.	TRBJ2-7	TRBV2	.	CASSESTYEQYF	TGTGCCAGCAGTGAGAGCACCTACGAGCAGTACTTC
.	TRBJ1-5	TRBV4-1	.	CASSHGLGRDNQPQHF	TGCGCCAGCAGCCATGGATTGGGCAGGGACAATCAGCCCCAGCATTTT
few	TRBJ1-4	TRBV7-9	.	CASSLTLGVTEKLFF	TGTGCCAGCAGCTTAACGTTAGGGGTGACGGAGAAACTGTTTTTT
few	TRBJ2-5	TRBV29-1	.	CSAEGGRETQYF	TGCAGCGCCGAAGGGGGGCGGGAGACCCAGTACTTC
.	TRBJ1-1	TRBV29-1	.	CSGRRGVLAFF	TGCAGCGGGAGAAGGGGGGTTCTGGCTTTCTTT
.	TRBJ2-7	TRBV20-1	TRBD2	CSAPPASGGPEQYF	TGCAGTGCTCCCCCGGCGAGCGGGGGGCCCGAGCAGTATTTC
.	TRBJ2-3	TRBV7-2	.	CASSLRHTQYF	TGTGCCAGCAGCTTAAGACATACGCAGTATTTT
.	TRBJ1-1	TRBV19	TRBD1	CASTLTGPSTEAFF	TGTGCCAGTACCCTGACAGGGCCGAGTACTGAAGCTTTCTTT
few	TRBJ2-1	TRBV6-1	TRBD2	CASSAGTSGRVGQFF	TGTGCCAGCAGTGCCGGGACTAGCGGGAGGGTGGGGCAGTTCTTC
many	TRBJ2-2	TRBV5-1	.	CASSFTAGELFF	TGCGCCAGCAGCTTTACAGCCGGGGAGCTGTTTTTT
once	TRBJ1-3	TRBV10-3	.	CAISESNNPGNTIYF	TGTGCCATCAGTGAGTCGAACAACCCTGGAAACACCATATATTTT
.	TRBJ2-3	TRBV5-1	TRBD2	CASSSDTSGRAGRYF	TGCGCCAGCAGCTCCGATACTAGCGGGAGGGCCGGGCGGTATTTT
few	TRBJ2-5	TRBV4-1	.	CASSQGRRNQETQYF	TGCGCCAGCAGCCAAGGTAGAAGGAACCAAGAGACCCAGTACTTC